The clone carrying this T cell receptor (beta chain) was counted many times. Its antigen is undetermined. The source of the sample is a study of T-cell reconstitution after alpha-beta-depleted transplantation in children. Study results and limitations: Elevated TCRbeta diversity at day 60 was traced, in some patients, to surviving recipient T cells and thymic progenitors. T cells produced anew were the main source of T-cell counts and diversity one year after transplant. About two months after transplant, alpha-beta T cells reportedly came from several hundred expanded graft clones.

Unique molecular identifiers were used to barcode this TCRbeta library. In TCRdb, the PCR reads were re-called with MiXCR into one record per CDR3 protein. The sample lists about 280,000 distinct CDR3 sequences; under 14% were seen once. The V end was cut by 0 bases, the J end by 5 bases, with 8 bases between. Germline V gives CDR1 SGHKS, CDR2 YYEKEE (reference sequence). The CDR3 runs 14 residues. The source material was peripheral blood, sampled 180 days after TCRalphabeta/CD19-depleted stem cell transplant. V gene TRBV5-5 combines with J gene TRBJ2-2; D is undetermined. The source of this sequence is a male patient under 10 years old who had a stem cell transplant for chronic granulomatous disease, so the T cells may come from the graft donor. As DNA, the CDR3 is TGTGCCAGCAGCTTGGCTTTGTGGACCGGGGAGCTGTTTTTT. Its translation: CASSLALWTGELFF.